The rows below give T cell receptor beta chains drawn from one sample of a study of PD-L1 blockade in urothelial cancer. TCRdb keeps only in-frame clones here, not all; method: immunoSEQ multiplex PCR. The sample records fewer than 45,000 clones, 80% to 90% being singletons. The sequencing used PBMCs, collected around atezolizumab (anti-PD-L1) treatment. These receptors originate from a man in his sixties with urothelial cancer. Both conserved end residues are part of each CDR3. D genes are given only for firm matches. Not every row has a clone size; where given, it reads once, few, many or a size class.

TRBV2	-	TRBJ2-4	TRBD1	TGTGCCAGCAGTGCGCTGGGACAGTTAAACATTCAGTACTTC	CASSALGQLNIQYF
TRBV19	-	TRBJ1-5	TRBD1	TGTGCCAGTAGTACCCTCGGGACAGGGGGCGTAAGCAATCAGCCCCAGCATTTT	CASSTLGTGGVSNQPQHF
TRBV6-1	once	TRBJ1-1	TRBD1	TGTGCCAGCAGTTCCACCGGGACAGTCGATAAAGCTTTCTTT	CASSSTGTVDKAFF
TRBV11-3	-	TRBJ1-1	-	TGTGCCAGCAGCTTAGACTCCACGGCGGGCACTGAAGCTTTCTTT	CASSLDSTAGTEAFF
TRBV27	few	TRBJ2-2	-	TGTGCCAGCAGACGGGGTACCGGGGAGCTGTTTTTT	CASRRGTGELFF
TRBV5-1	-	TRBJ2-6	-	TGCGCCAGCAGCCAGCAGGGCTCCCAGGGGGCCAACGTCCTGACTTTC	CASSQQGSQGANVLTF
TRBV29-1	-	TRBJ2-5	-	TGCAGCGACGGAGAAGAGACCCAGTACTTC	CSDGEETQYF
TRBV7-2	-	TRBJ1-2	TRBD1	TGTGCCAGCAGTAACGGACAGGGCGATGGCTACACCTTC	CASSNGQGDGYTF
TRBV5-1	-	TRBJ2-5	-	TGCGCCAGCACCAGGGAAGAGACCCAGTACTTC	CASTREETQYF
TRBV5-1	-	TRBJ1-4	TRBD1	TGCGCCAGCAGCTCGACAGGGACTAATGAAAAACTGTTTTTT	CASSSTGTNEKLFF
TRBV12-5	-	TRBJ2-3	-	TGTGCTAGTGCCAGGGGGGCAAACACAGATACGCAGTATTTT	CASARGANTDTQYF
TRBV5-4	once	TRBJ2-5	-	TGTGCCAGCAGCCCCGAACTTTTGGGAGGAGAGACCCAGTACTTC	CASSPELLGGETQYF
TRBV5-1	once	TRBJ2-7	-	TGCGCCAGCAGCCCAGGACAGAGTCCCTACGAGCAGTACTTC	CASSPGQSPYEQYF
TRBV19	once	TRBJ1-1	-	TGTGCCAGTAGAATAGGGGCCAGGGGATCTGAAGCTTTCTTT	CASRIGARGSEAFF
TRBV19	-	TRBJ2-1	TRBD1	TGTGCCAGTAGTATCGGGACAGGACTTTACAATGAGCAGTTCTTC	CASSIGTGLYNEQFF
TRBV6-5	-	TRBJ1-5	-	TGTGCCAGCAGTTACTCGAGAGGTCAGCCCCAGCATTTT	CASSYSRGQPQHF
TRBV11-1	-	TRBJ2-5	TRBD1	TGTGCCAGCAGCCGGGACAGCCAAGAGACCCAGTACTTC	CASSRDSQETQYF
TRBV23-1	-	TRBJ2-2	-	TGCGCCAGCAGTCAATCGGTAGGGGCGAACACCGGGGAGCTGTTTTTT	CASSQSVGANTGELFF
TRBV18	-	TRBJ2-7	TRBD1	TGTGCCAGCTCACCACCTTCGGGACAGGGGTCTTGGGCCGAGCAGTACTTC	CASSPPSGQGSWAEQYF
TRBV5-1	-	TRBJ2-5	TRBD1	TGCGCCAGCAGCCCTAAACAGGGGGCGCTTGGAGAGACCCAGTACTTC	CASSPKQGALGETQYF
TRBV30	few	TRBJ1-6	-	TGTGCCTGGAGTGTTGGGAGGGGAACAGGGAATGAATATGGTAATTCACCCCTCCACTTT	CAWSVGRGTGNEYGNSPLHF
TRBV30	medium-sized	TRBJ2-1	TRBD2	TGTGCCTCCTCCGGGACTAGCGGGGACAATGAGCAGTTCTTC	CASSGTSGDNEQFF
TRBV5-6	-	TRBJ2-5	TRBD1	TGTGCCAGCAGCCGCTGGAGGACAGGGGGCGTTGGGACCCAGTACTTC	CASSRWRTGGVGTQYF
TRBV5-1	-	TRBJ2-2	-	TGCGCCAGCAGCTCCGGACAGAATATGAACACCGGGGAGCTGTTTTTT	CASSSGQNMNTGELFF
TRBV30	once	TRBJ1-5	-	TGTGCCTGGGGTAAGGGGGGGGCTGGGAGCAATCAGCCCCAGCATTTT	CAWGKGGAGSNQPQHF
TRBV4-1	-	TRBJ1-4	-	TGCGCCAGCAGCCAAGGGGTCCCAGGGGACGGCGAAAAACTGTTTTTT	CASSQGVPGDGEKLFF
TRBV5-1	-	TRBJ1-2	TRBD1	TGCGCCAGCAGACCTACAGGGGGCGGTTATGGCTACACCTTC	CASRPTGGGYGYTF
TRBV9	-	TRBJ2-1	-	TGTGCCAGCAGCGCGCAGTACAATGAGCAGTTCTTC	CASSAQYNEQFF